Listed below are T cell receptor beta chains from one sample, sequenced in a study of T-cell reconstitution after alpha-beta-depleted transplantation in children. TCRdb ran MiXCR on the PCR reads and lists one entry per CDR3 protein. The sample consists of roughly 100,000 distinct CDR3 sequences, more than 7% of them appearing once. The sample was PBMCs from the stem cell graft donor, taken from the stem cell graft. All receptors derive from a human donor who donated a stem cell graft to a child with congenital amegakaryocytic thrombocytopenia. The CDR3 runs from the conserved cysteine through the conserved F or W. A D gene is named only where the DNA matches it firmly. Clone size is given for some rows only: seen once, a few or many times, or a class if the clone is expanded.

V gene	clone size	D gene	J gene	CDR3 protein	CDR3 DNA
TRBV10-3	many	NA	TRBJ2-1	CAISEQHNEQFF	TGTGCCATCAGTGAACAGCACAATGAGCAGTTCTTC
TRBV7-9	many	TRBD1	TRBJ1-2	CAGHATGTNYGYTF	TGTGCCGGACATGCGACAGGGACTAACTATGGCTACACCTTC
TRBV21-1	many	NA	TRBJ1-2	CASSKVILPDSLYGYTF	TGTGCCAGCAGCAAAGTAATCTTACCCGACAGCCTCTATGGCTACACCTTC
TRBV20-1	many	NA	TRBJ2-1	CSASGSSYNEQFF	TGCAGTGCTAGCGGGAGCTCCTACAATGAGCAGTTCTTC
TRBV30	many	TRBD1	TRBJ2-7	CAWSRQGAGEQYF	TGTGCCTGGAGTCGACAGGGGGCTGGCGAGCAGTACTTC
TRBV6-5	many	NA	TRBJ1-2	CASSLRVGSYGYTF	TGTGCCAGCAGTTTAAGGGTCGGGAGCTATGGCTACACCTTC
TRBV5-1	many	NA	TRBJ2-3	CASRTNTDTQYF	TGCGCCAGCAGGACTAACACAGATACGCAGTATTTT
TRBV12-3/TRBV12-4	many	NA	TRBJ1-4	CASSVRRGEKLFF	TGTGCCAGCAGTGTCAGGAGAGGGGAAAAACTGTTTTTT
TRBV27	many	NA	TRBJ2-2	CASSPHHQNTGELFF	TGTGCCAGCAGCCCCCATCATCAGAACACCGGGGAGCTGTTTTTT
TRBV6-1	many	NA	TRBJ1-2	CASSEMSFYGYTF	TGTGCCAGCAGTGAAATGAGTTTTTACGGCTACACCTTC
TRBV12-3/TRBV12-4	once	NA	TRBJ2-7	CTFCLGGSGYEQYF	TGTACCTTCTGTTTAGGCGGTAGCGGCTACGAGCAGTACTTC
TRBV24-1	many	TRBD2	TRBJ2-5	CATSDSLASLSPETQYF	TGTGCCACCAGTGATTCACTAGCGAGTCTTTCCCCGGAGACCCAGTACTTC
TRBV10-3	many	TRBD1	TRBJ1-1	CAISESTGVNTEAFF	TGTGCCATCAGTGAGTCGACAGGGGTGAACACTGAAGCTTTCTTT
TRBV19	NA	NA	TRBJ2-3	CASSIWPSDTQYF	TGTGCCAGTAGTATTTGGCCCTCAGATACGCAGTATTTT
TRBV30	many	NA	TRBJ2-7	CACDKEAAEQYF	TGTGCCTGTGACAAGGAGGCCGCCGAGCAGTACTTC
TRBV5-1	many	TRBD2	TRBJ2-1	CASSFSGTSGVNEQFF	TGCGCCAGCAGCTTTTCCGGGACTAGCGGGGTCAATGAGCAGTTCTTC